These 19 T cell receptor beta chains share one sample of origin, sequenced in a study of shared clonotypes between healthy human individuals. Assay: immunoSEQ multiplex PCR; the TCRdb copy retains only in-frame clones and omits some. The sample shows around 510,000 clones, roughly 95% of them seen only once. Sequencing was performed on naive CD4+ T cells sorted from blood. Subset noted: CD45RA+ positively selected. The receptors originated from a woman in her thirties in good health.

The CDR3: CASSYSRLAKNIQYF. The CDR3 DNA follows: TGTGCCAGCAGTTACTCGAGGCTAGCCAAAAACATTCAGTACTTC. The chain carries TRBV6-5 and TRBJ2-4; D is ambiguous. The CDR3 is 15 residues long. The ends were cut back, 0 bases at V and 0 bases at J, with 6 bases in the middle. The germline CDR1 and CDR2 sequences are MNHEY and SVGAGI.

The rearrangement joins TRBV19 to TRBJ1-4; 8 bases are a match to TRBD1. This CDR3 spans 16 amino acids. Germline-derived CDR1 and CDR2 are LNHDA and SQIVND (reference sequence). V gave up 5 bases and J gave up 3 bases; unmatched junction bases: 8. DNA for the CDR3: TGTGCCAGTAGTTCCAGGGGGCGCGGGGCTAATGAAAAACTGTTTTTT. It yields the protein CASSSRGRGANEKLFF.

Concerning this clone: Other DNA sequences in this specimen translate into the identical CDR3. The chain carries TRBV5-1 and TRBJ2-6; D gene ambiguous. The germline V gene encodes CDR1 SGHRS and CDR2 YFSETQ. V lost 0 bases to trimming and J lost 0 bases, with 1 base between them. The CDR3 covers 14 residues. CDR3 sequence reads: CASSLVSGANVLTF. The CDR3 DNA follows: TGCGCCAGCAGCTTGGTCTCTGGGGCCAACGTCCTGACTTTC.

A single count supports this clone. The genes are TRBV6-1 and TRBJ2-3; 12 positions agree with TRBD1. Germline V gene data show CDR1 as MNHNS and CDR2 as SASEGT. The V and J ends lost 4 bases and 5 bases, in that order; junction bases with no gene match: 4. The CDR3 contains 15 residues. As DNA, the CDR3 is TGTGCCAGCAGTGTTGGGACAGGGGGCCTAGATACGCAGTATTTT. This translates into CASSVGTGGLDTQYF.

This rearrangement joins TRBV7-8 to TRBJ2-7; D gene uncertain. Trimming removed 2 bases at V and 2 bases at J, with 16 bases between. Germline V gene data show CDR1 as SGHVS and CDR2 as FQNEAQ. This CDR3 comprises 16 residues. CDR3 nucleotides: TGTGCCAGCAGCTTAAGGCGCTTCGATATAGCCTACGAGCAGTACTTC. Translation gives CASSLRRFDIAYEQYF.

The gene calls are TRBV6-1 and TRBJ1-5, with a weak D call TRBD1 (5 bases). Germline V gene lookup returns CDR1 MNHNS and CDR2 SASEGT. Trimming took 4 bases from V and 5 from J, leaving 15 bases between them. This CDR3 is 15 amino acids long. CDR3 residues: CASSAGLISYQPQHF. DNA of the CDR3: TGTGCCAGCAGTGCAGGGCTGATAAGCTATCAGCCCCAGCATTTT.

The chain employs TRBV14 and TRBJ2-6; D uncertain. Germline loops: CDR1 SGHDN, CDR2 FVKESK. This CDR3 comprises 17 residues. The germline V and J ends were trimmed by 0 bases and 0 bases, with 9 bases remaining between them. CDR3 region: CASSQDVRSSGANVLTF. Written as DNA, the CDR3 is TGTGCCAGCAGCCAAGATGTCCGGAGCTCTGGGGCCAACGTCCTGACTTTC.

The chain recombines TRBV2 with TRBJ1-5; TRBD1 is a possible D gene (6 bases). V was shortened by 4 bases and J by 3 bases, with 10 bases between the two germline ends. Germline loops: CDR1 SNHLY, CDR2 FYNNEI. This CDR3 has 14 residues. Written as DNA, the CDR3 is TGTGCCAGCAGTGGCTCAGGGGTCAATCAGCCCCAGCATTTT. Amino acid sequence: CASSGSGVNQPQHF.

The chain uses TRBV2 and TRBJ1-4, with 9 bases that match TRBD1. The CDR3 runs to 13 residues. Germline CDR1 and CDR2: SNHLY and FYNNEI. Germline trimming cut 7 bases from V and 11 bases from J; bases unmatched to any gene: 8. The CDR3 region is CASTGQGLMKLFF. Here the CDR3 DNA reads TGTGCCAGCACGGGACAGGGTTTGATGAAACTGTTTTTT.

This clone was found once. The chain joins TRBV9 to TRBJ2-5, with D possibly matching TRBD1 (5 bases). The CDR3 loop spans 14 amino acids. Trimming removed 0 bases at V and 3 bases at J, with 9 bases between. The germline V gene has CDR1 SGDLS and CDR2 YYNGEE. CDR3 sequence: CASSVAAGKETQYF. As DNA, the CDR3 is TGTGCCAGCAGCGTAGCTGCAGGGAAAGAGACCCAGTACTTC.

This clone was counted a single time. The chain carries TRBV19 and TRBJ2-3; 10 bases are shared with TRBD1. The CDR3 is 14 residues long. Germline V lookup: CDR1 LNHDA, CDR2 SQIVND (reference sequence). V lost 3 bases, J lost 6 bases, and 3 bases stayed unmatched. The chain's CDR3 is CASSIDRGPDTQYF. CDR3 DNA: TGTGCCAGTAGTATTGACAGGGGGCCCGATACGCAGTATTTT.

This clone was detected once. CDR3 nucleotides: TGTGCCAGCAGCCAGGATCCGGCAGAAGCCTATGGCTACACCTTC. It codes for CASSQDPAEAYGYTF. The rearrangement uses TRBV5-4 and TRBJ1-2; D is unclear. V was trimmed by 4 bases and J by 4 bases, leaving 17 bases between them. Germline V lookup: CDR1 SGHNT, CDR2 YYREEE (reference sequence). This CDR3 contains 15 residues.

The chain couples TRBV5-4 to TRBJ1-1, with 8 bases identical to TRBD1. The CDR3 extends over 14 amino acids. Germline trimming cut 5 bases from V and 0 bases from J; bases unmatched to any gene: 3. Germline loops: CDR1 SGHNT, CDR2 YYREEE (reference sequence). The CDR3 reads CASRQGAMNTEAFF. The CDR3 DNA reads TGTGCCAGCAGGCAGGGGGCTATGAACACTGAAGCTTTCTTT.

In DNA form, the CDR3 reads TGTGCCAGCAGTAGACAGTTGAACACTGAAGCTTTCTTT. This translates into CASSRQLNTEAFF. The genes are TRBV6-5 and TRBJ1-1; tentatively, D is TRBD1 (5 bases). Trimming removed 5 bases at V and 0 bases at J, with 7 bases between. The germline gives CDR1 MNHEY, CDR2 SVGAGI. The CDR3 length is 13 residues.

V is TRBV19 and J is TRBJ2-1; D unresolved. The V and J ends lost 4 bases and 6 bases respectively, with 13 bases between them. CDR1 is LNHDA and CDR2 is SQIVND in the germline V gene (reference sequence). This CDR3 spans 14 amino acids. This chain's CDR3 is CASSTSRSRNEQFF. DNA for the CDR3: TGTGCCAGTAGTACCTCCAGATCGCGCAATGAGCAGTTCTTC. The full variable domain, its missing parts supplied by reference TRBV19 and TRBJ2-1, is DGGITQSPKYLFRKEGQNVTLSCEQNLNHDAMYWYRQDPGQGLRLIYYSQIVNDFQKGDIAEGYSVSREKKESFPLTVTSAQKNPTAFYLCASSTSRSRNEQFFGPGTRLTVL.

The chain recombines TRBV10-3 with TRBJ1-3, with D unclear. CDR3 length: 12 residues. The germline gives CDR1 ENHRY, CDR2 SYGVKD. V was clipped by 4 bases and J by 4 bases, with 5 bases between them. CDR3 in amino acids: CAISGYGNTIYF. CDR3 DNA sequence: TGTGCCATCAGTGGGTACGGAAACACCATATATTTT.

The rearrangement joins TRBV5-1 to TRBJ2-5; D could derive from TRBD1 or TRBD2 (5 bases each). CDR1 and CDR2 from the germline V gene are SGHRS and YFSETQ. The CDR3 runs to 15 residues. The germline V and J ends were trimmed by 5 bases and 5 bases, with 19 bases remaining between them. The DNA of the CDR3 is TGCGCCAGCAGGTTTTTTCCCGGGACGGGGGAGACCCAGTACTTC. It codes for CASRFFPGTGETQYF. The complete variable domain, with remaining parts taken from reference TRBV5-1 and TRBJ2-5, reads KAGVTQTPRYLIKTRGQQVTLSCSPISGHRSVSWYQQTPGQGLQFLFEYFSETQRNKGNFPGRFSGRQFSNSRSEMNVSTLELGDSALYLCASRFFPGTGETQYFGPGTRLLVL.

The chain recombines TRBV18 with TRBJ1-1, with 7 bases lining up with TRBD1. Germline CDR1 reads KGHSH; CDR2 reads LQKENI. V lost 8 bases and J lost 14; bases outside the gene matches: 14. The length of the CDR3 is 12 residues. The CDR3, as DNA: TGTGCCAGCACCTCAGGGACAGACAAGAGCTTCTTT. Translation gives CASTSGTDKSFF.

The rearrangement links TRBV6-6 to TRBJ2-7; TRBD2 aligns across 10 bases. CDR3 length: 15 amino acids. Trimming took 5 bases from V and 2 from J; bases not matched to a gene: 6. In germline, CDR1 is MNHNY, CDR2 SVGAGI (reference sequence). The CDR3 coding sequence is TGTGCCAGCAGTCAAGCGGGAGGGCCGACCTACGAGCAGTACTTC. Translating gives CASSQAGGPTYEQYF.